This passage covers 30 T cell receptor beta chains from one sample sequenced in a study of CD8+CD57+ T cells in acquired aplastic anemia. Genomic DNA templated the TCR beta VDJ and CDR3 profiling. TCRdb reprocessed the reads via MiXCR and lists one record per CDR3 protein. The sample lists 180,000 or so distinct CDR3 sequences; approximately 45% were seen once. Sample: sorted CD4+, CD8+, or CD8+CD57+ T cells (not recorded which) from PBMCs. The receptors were sampled from a human donor in good health.

In the case of this clonotype: Possible read error: a much larger clone is one base away. J is TRBJ2-3 and V is TRBV4-1, with TRBD2 matching over 7 bases. Germline V lookup: CDR1 MGHRA, CDR2 YSYEKL. With V trimmed by 1 base and J by 3 bases, 13 bases remained unmatched. This CDR3 contains 18 residues. The CDR3 DNA reads as TGCGCCAGCAGCCAAGGCGTGAGCGGGATACGGTGGACAGATACGCAGTATTTT. It specifies CASSQGVSGIRWTDTQYF.

The chain combines TRBV10-3 with TRBJ2-2, with 8 bases that match TRBD1. V was pared by 8 bases and J by 6 bases, with 5 bases of the junction left unmatched. The CDR3 has 13 residues. Germline V gives CDR1 ENHRY, CDR2 SYGVKD. CDR3: CAIFEDRAGELFF. CDR3 sequence (DNA): TGTGCCATCTTCGAGGACAGGGCCGGGGAGCTGTTTTTT.

This clonotype showed up many times. This sequence joins TRBV20-1 and TRBJ2-1, with no clear D. This CDR3 has 13 amino acids. With 5 bases removed from V and 2 bases from J, the gap between germline ends came to 10 bases. The V gene's germline CDR1 is DFQATT and CDR2 SNEGSKA (reference sequence). DNA for the CDR3: TGCAGTGCTCCGTCGGCAACCTACAATGAGCAGTTCTTC. This codes for CSAPSATYNEQFF.

As to this clonotype: Since a much larger clone is just one base distant, this may be a read error. Given the absence of the conserved phenylalanine or tryptophan at the CDR3 end, a read error is likely. The V and J genes are TRBV12-3 or TRBV12-4 and TRBJ2-5; tentatively, D is TRBD2 (5 bases). Trimming removed 2 bases from V and 5 bases from J, with 9 bases in between. CDR3 length equals 13 residues. In DNA form, the CDR3 reads TGTGCCAGCAGTTTACGGGGTTTCGAGACCCAGTACCTC. Translated, it gives CASSLRGFETQYL.

The chain links TRBV5-6 to TRBJ1-6, with 7 nucleotides matching TRBD1. V lost 7 bases and J lost 6; bases outside the gene matches: 10. The germline V gene has CDR1 SGHDT and CDR2 YYEEEE. The CDR3 has 15 amino acids. The CDR3: CASREGQAINSPLHF. The CDR3, as DNA: TGTGCCAGCCGGGAAGGACAGGCGATTAATTCACCCCTCCACTTT.

The genes are TRBV24-1 and TRBJ1-5; the D is unclear. The CDR3 loop spans 16 amino acids. With 5 bases removed from V and 5 bases from J, the gap between germline ends came to 18 bases. From germline, CDR1 is KGHDR and CDR2 SFDVKD. The CDR3 is CATSAPDGVSDQPQHF. The CDR3 nucleotides read TGTGCCACCAGTGCCCCGGACGGGGTGTCGGATCAGCCCCAGCATTTT.

This chain uses TRBV10-3 with TRBJ2-5, with no clear D. The germline V gene has CDR1 ENHRY and CDR2 SYGVKD. The ends were cut back, 3 bases at V and 2 bases at J, with 10 bases in the middle. This CDR3 is built from 14 residues. The CDR3 bases are TGTGCCATCAGTGACGGACGGATACAAGAGACCCAGTACTTC. Residues: CAISDGRIQETQYF.

This clonotype was seen ten or more times. This chain joins TRBV7-3 and TRBJ2-3; 15 nucleotides line up with TRBD2. The germline gives CDR1 SGHTA, CDR2 FQGTGA. J was trimmed by 3 bases and V by 5 bases; bases with no gene match: 3. The CDR3 length is 16 residues. The CDR3 is CASSPGTSGRTDTQYF. The DNA for the CDR3 is TGTGCCAGCAGCCCCGGGACTAGCGGGAGGACAGATACGCAGTATTTT.

This clonotype was detected ten times or more. This chain connects TRBV7-8 to TRBJ2-7; D unclear. V gave up 3 bases and J gave up 0 bases, with 3 bases separating them. The CDR3 runs to 12 residues. The germline V gene encodes CDR1 SGHVS and CDR2 FQNEAQ. The CDR3 spells CASSFHSYEQYF. The CDR3 DNA reads as TGTGCCAGCAGCTTCCACTCCTACGAGCAGTACTTC.

The chain joins TRBV20-1 to TRBJ2-1; 10 bases map to TRBD2. There are 16 residues in the CDR3. The germline V gene encodes CDR1 DFQATT and CDR2 SNEGSKA (reference sequence). The junction had 12 bases not matched to a gene; V was cut back by 6 bases and J by 4 bases. The DNA for the CDR3 is TGCAGTGCCAGGGAAGCGGGAGGGCGAAATTACAATGAGCAGTTCTTC. Translation: CSAREAGGRNYNEQFF.

A few counts support this clonotype. This rearrangement joins TRBV7-6 to TRBJ2-1, with 11 nucleotides matching TRBD2. Per the germline V gene, CDR1 is SGHVS and CDR2 is FNYEAQ. This CDR3 region has 16 residues. J lost 6 bases, V lost 5 bases, and 9 bases had no gene match. In DNA, the CDR3 is TGTGCCAGCAGCCCCGGGACTAGCGGACCAGTCAATGAGCAGTTCTTC. Translation: CASSPGTSGPVNEQFF.

As to this clonotype: One end of the junction does not line up with germline, which may come from a read error. The J gene is TRBJ1-2, the V gene TRBV6-2 or TRBV6-3; D may be TRBD1 (6 bases). This CDR3 region has 14 residues. CDR1 and CDR2 (germline): MNHEY, SVGEGT. The CDR3 spells CASSYGGAYYGYAF. CDR3 coding DNA: TGTGCCAGCAGTTACGGGGGCGCTTACTACGGCTACGCCTTC.

This clonotype was seen a handful of times. This chain joins TRBV28 and TRBJ2-5; 7 positions match TRBD2. CDR1 MDHEN and CDR2 SYDVKM come from the germline V gene. The CDR3 totals 15 residues. V gave up 7 bases and J gave up 0 bases; unmatched junction bases: 8. CDR3 amino acids: CASMGLAVYQETQYF. CDR3 in DNA: TGTGCCAGCATGGGGCTAGCGGTTTACCAAGAGACCCAGTACTTC.

The chain is built from TRBV28 and TRBJ1-1; perhaps TRBD1 as D (6 bases). The ends were cut back, 3 bases at V and 1 base at J, with 15 bases in the middle. The germline V gene encodes CDR1 MDHEN and CDR2 SYDVKM. This CDR3 has 16 residues. In DNA, the CDR3 is TGTGCCAGCAGTTTTCTTAGTACAGGGCGGAACACTGAAGCTTTCTTT. Its translation is CASSFLSTGRNTEAFF. The complete variable domain, with remaining parts taken from reference TRBV28 and TRBJ1-1, reads DVKVTQSSRYLVKRTGEKVFLECVQDMDHENMFWYRQDPGLGLRLIYFSYDVKMKEKGDIPEGYSVSREKKERFSLILESASTNQTSMYLCASSFLSTGRNTEAFFGQGTRLTVV.

Only one count was recorded for this clonotype. V is TRBV28 and J is TRBJ2-7; either TRBD1 or TRBD2 may fit D (5 bases each). The CDR3 has 15 residues. Germline CDR1 and CDR2: MDHEN and SYDVKM. V lost 3 bases and J 0 bases, leaving 12 bases between the germline ends. CDR3 sequence reads: CASSFIGDGSYEQYF. The DNA of the CDR3 is TGTGCCAGCAGTTTTATCGGGGACGGCTCCTACGAGCAGTACTTC.

This clonotype showed up many times. The genes are TRBV12-3 or TRBV12-4 and TRBJ1-2; D ambiguous. The length of the CDR3 is 16 residues. Trimming pared 2 bases from V and 0 bases from J, leaving 13 bases between. For the CDR3, the DNA is TGTGCCAGCAGTTTACGGATAGGAGCCTCTAACTATGGCTACACCTTC. This sequence encodes CASSLRIGASNYGYTF.

The rearrangement links TRBV10-1 to TRBJ2-3; no clear D gene. The CDR3 has 14 amino acids. CDR1 and CDR2 from the germline V gene are WNHNN and SYGVQD (reference sequence). Trimming took off 6 bases at V and 2 bases at J, with 12 bases between the two ends. CDR3 nucleotides: TGCGCCAGCAGCTTTCTCGAAAACACAGATACGCAGTATTTT. Its protein product is CASSFLENTDTQYF.

This clonotype was observed many times. The chain employs TRBV24-1 and TRBJ2-5; D assignment may be TRBD1 or TRBD2 (5 bases each). The CDR3 sequence is 15 residues long. V lost 1 base and J lost 4, with 12 bases in between. Per the germline V gene, CDR1 is KGHDR and CDR2 is SFDVKD. CDR3 amino acids: CATSDFTRAGETQYF. The CDR3 DNA is TGTGCCACCAGTGATTTCACCAGGGCGGGAGAGACCCAGTACTTC.

The table lists this clonotype with many counts. J is TRBJ2-5 and V is TRBV6-1; D might be TRBD1 (5 bases). The CDR3 is 16 amino acids. Germline V CDR1 and CDR2: MNHNS, SASEGT. V lost 4 bases and J lost 2, with 17 bases in between. The CDR3 DNA is TGTGCCAGCAGTGGTAAGGGGTTGATCCAGCAAGAGACCCAGTACTTC. Encoded protein: CASSGKGLIQQETQYF.

This clonotype was recorded many times. The chain recombines TRBV5-1 with TRBJ2-3, with 8 bases aligning to TRBD2. The trim removed 2 bases at V and 4 bases at J, leaving 9 bases unmatched. CDR3 size: 16 residues. CDR1 and CDR2 (germline): SGHRS, YFSETQ. In DNA, the CDR3 is TGCGCCAGCAGCTTTCAGAGCGGGAGCGGTCCAGATACGCAGTATTTT. Its protein is CASSFQSGSGPDTQYF.

This clonotype was observed a few times. The V and J genes are TRBV27 and TRBJ2-2; D call uncertain. The V end lost 2 bases, the J end lost 0 bases, and 1 base lay between the germline ends. CDR3 size: 13 residues. The germline V gene encodes CDR1 MNHEY and CDR2 SMNVEV (reference sequence). DNA of the CDR3: TGTGCCAGCAGTTTACCGAACACCGGGGAGCTGTTTTTT. Translation gives CASSLPNTGELFF.

The chain carries TRBV10-3 and TRBJ2-3; D gene unclear. The CDR3 spans 13 residues. V was trimmed by 7 bases and J by 3 bases, leaving 11 bases between them. Germline CDR1 reads ENHRY; CDR2 reads SYGVKD. The CDR3 DNA reads TGTGCCATCATGTCAGAGTGGACAGATACGCAGTATTTT. Protein sequence: CAIMSEWTDTQYF.

In its sample, this clonotype was seen many times. The rearrangement uses TRBV12-3 or TRBV12-4 and TRBJ2-7; 7 bases match TRBD1. The V and J ends lost 6 bases and 3 bases, in that order; junction bases with no gene match: 8. The CDR3 consists of 14 residues. The CDR3 region is CASSFKGQNYEQYF. As DNA, the CDR3 is TGTGCCAGCAGCTTTAAGGGACAGAACTACGAGCAGTACTTC.

The table lists this clonotype with a few counts. This chain links TRBV2 with TRBJ2-7, with TRBD1 as a possible D gene (7 bases). Germline V CDR1 and CDR2: SNHLY, FYNNEI. The V gene lost 3 bases and the J gene lost 5 bases, with 14 bases spanning the gap. There are 14 residues in the CDR3. CDR3 residues: CASSDVQGRHEQYF. As DNA, the CDR3 is TGTGCCAGCAGTGACGTACAGGGGAGGCACGAGCAGTACTTC. Using reference TRBV2 and TRBJ2-7 for the parts outside the CDR3, the full variable domain is EPEVTQTPSHQVTQMGQEVILRCVPISNHLYFYWYRQILGQKVEFLVSFYNNEISEKSEIFDDQFSVERPDGSNFTLKIRSTKLEDSAMYFCASSDVQGRHEQYFGPGTRLTVT.

Worth noting for this clonotype: A read error may explain this, as a much larger clone is one base away. The genes are TRBV5-1 and TRBJ2-3; the match to TRBD2 covers 9 bases. CDR1 and CDR2 from the germline V gene are SGHRS and YFSETQ. The CDR3 is 17 residues long. After removal of 4 bases from V and 5 bases from J, the junction contained 14 bases not matched to a gene. CDR3 residues: CASSTLATSGRQDTQYF. The CDR3 DNA sequence: TGCGCCAGCAGCACCCTTGCGACTAGCGGACGCCAAGATACGCAGTATTTT.

The genes are TRBV19 and TRBJ2-7, with D possibly TRBD1 on 6 matching bases. Germline-derived CDR1 and CDR2 are LNHDA and SQIVND (reference sequence). V was shortened by 4 bases and J by 3 bases, with 7 bases between the two germline ends. CDR3 length equals 12 residues. The CDR3 DNA reads TGTGCCAGTAGTAGGGACAACTACGAGCAGTACTTC. Its protein is CASSRDNYEQYF. Full variable domain (missing parts from reference TRBV19 and TRBJ2-7): DGGITQSPKYLFRKEGQNVTLSCEQNLNHDAMYWYRQDPGQGLRLIYYSQIVNDFQKGDIAEGYSVSREKKESFPLTVTSAQKNPTAFYLCASSRDNYEQYFGPGTRLTVT.

This clonotype appeared a few times. The chain is built from TRBV29-1 and TRBJ2-7; 11 nucleotides align to TRBD2. CDR3 length: 12 amino acids. V was clipped by 8 bases and J by 5 bases; unmatched bases: 5. Germline V lookup: CDR1 SQVTM, CDR2 ANQGSEA. The chain's CDR3 is CSTTSGINEQYF. CDR3 coding DNA: TGCAGCACGACTAGCGGGATAAACGAGCAGTACTTC.

This clonotype occurred many times. J is TRBJ2-7 and V is TRBV2, with TRBD1 matching over 8 bases. With 2 bases clipped from V and 4 bases from J, the junction kept 7 bases outside the gene matches. The CDR3 has 15 residues. Per the germline V gene, CDR1 is SNHLY and CDR2 is FYNNEI. The DNA for the CDR3 is TGTGCCAGCAGTGAAAGGTCAGGGGGCGGATACGAGCAGTACTTC. Its translation is CASSERSGGGYEQYF.

This clonotype was seen ten or more times. This chain uses TRBV19 with TRBJ2-7; D remains ambiguous. Germline loops: CDR1 LNHDA, CDR2 SQIVND (reference sequence). The CDR3 totals 14 residues. V was shortened by 3 bases and J by 0 bases, with 9 bases between the two germline ends. In nucleotides, the CDR3 is TGTGCCAGTAGTATTCAGATGAACTCCTACGAGCAGTACTTC. Protein sequence: CASSIQMNSYEQYF.

Regarding this clonotype: The junction departs from the called germline gene at one end, perhaps through a read error. The V and J genes are TRBV10-3 and TRBJ2-3; 8 bases match TRBD2. Germline-derived CDR1 and CDR2 are ENHRY and SYGVKD. There are 16 residues in the CDR3. The CDR3 DNA sequence: TGTGCCAGCAGTTCGGGACTAGATGTGAAAACAGATACGCAGTATTTT. Its translation is CASSSGLDVKTDTQYF.